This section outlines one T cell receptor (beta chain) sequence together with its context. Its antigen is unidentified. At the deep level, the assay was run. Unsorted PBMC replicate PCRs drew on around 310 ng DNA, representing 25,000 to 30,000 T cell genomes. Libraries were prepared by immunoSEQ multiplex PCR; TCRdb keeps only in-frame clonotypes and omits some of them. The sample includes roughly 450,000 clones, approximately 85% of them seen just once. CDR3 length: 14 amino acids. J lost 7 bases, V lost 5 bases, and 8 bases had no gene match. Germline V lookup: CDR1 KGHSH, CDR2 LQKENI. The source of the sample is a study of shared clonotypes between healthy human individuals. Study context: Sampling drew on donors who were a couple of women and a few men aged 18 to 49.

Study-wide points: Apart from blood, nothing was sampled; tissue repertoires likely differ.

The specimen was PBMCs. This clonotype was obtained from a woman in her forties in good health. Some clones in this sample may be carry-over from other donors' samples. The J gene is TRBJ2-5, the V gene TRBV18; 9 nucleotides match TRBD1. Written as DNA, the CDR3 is TGTGCCAGCTCAGGGACAGGGATCGACGGGACCCAGTACTTC. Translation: CASSGTGIDGTQYF. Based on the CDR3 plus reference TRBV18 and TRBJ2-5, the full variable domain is NAGVMQNPRHLVRRRGQEARLRCSPMKGHSHVYWYRQLPEEGLKFMVYLQKENIIDESGMPKERFSAEFPKEGPSILRIQQVVRGDSAAYFCASSGTGIDGTQYFGPGTRLLVL.